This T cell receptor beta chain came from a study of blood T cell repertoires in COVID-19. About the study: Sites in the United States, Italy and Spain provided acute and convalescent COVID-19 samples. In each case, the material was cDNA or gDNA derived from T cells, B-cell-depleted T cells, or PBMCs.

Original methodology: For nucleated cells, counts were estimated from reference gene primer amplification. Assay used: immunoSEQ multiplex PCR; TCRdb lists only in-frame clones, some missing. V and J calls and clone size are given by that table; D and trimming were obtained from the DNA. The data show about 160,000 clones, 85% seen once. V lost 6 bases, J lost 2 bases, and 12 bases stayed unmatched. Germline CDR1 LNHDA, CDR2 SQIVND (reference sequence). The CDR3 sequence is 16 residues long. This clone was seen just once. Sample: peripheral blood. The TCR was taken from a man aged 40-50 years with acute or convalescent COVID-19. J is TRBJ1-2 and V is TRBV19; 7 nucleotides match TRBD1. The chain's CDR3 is CASRPELGQRNYGYTF. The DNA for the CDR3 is TGTGCCAGTAGGCCCGAGCTGGGACAGAGAAACTATGGCTACACCTTC.